This TCR beta chain was documented in a study of blood T cells in healthy people across ages. The V and J ends lost 3 bases and 4 bases respectively, with 10 bases between them. Germline lookup yields CDR1 SGHRS and CDR2 YFSETQ. The CDR3 has 13 residues. This clonotype was counted between two and nine times. Its cognate antigen is unknown. A second PCR, run for about 6 to 11 cycles, used a sample-barcoded 5' primer plus a J-beta primer mix. MiXCR was run by TCRdb on the 5' RACE reads, yielding one entry per CDR3 protein. This sample has about 510,000 distinct CDR3 sequences, with about a quarter found just once. General observations from the study: Older individuals had lower TCR beta diversity per million T cells (the decline was roughly linear). Higher diversity and more naive CD4+ cells were features of long-lived donors, compared to aged donors.

The same data also contributed to another study, on T cells of mothers and their children. That report adds: The cDNA synthesis received all extracted RNA, at around 1.6 ug per 15 ul.

The TCR sequence derives from a boy between 2 and 10 years old in good health. Sequencing was carried out using blood. The rearrangement uses TRBV5-1 and TRBJ1-1; D ambiguous. The CDR3 loop is CASSWGAGTEAFF. The CDR3 DNA sequence: TGCGCCAGCAGCTGGGGAGCGGGCACTGAAGCTTTCTTT.